This T cell receptor beta chain was obtained from a study of T cells in Graves' hyperthyroidism and ophthalmopathy (dated by TCRdb to between 2019 and 2020). For context, the study as a whole: Peripheral blood samples were taken at initial diagnosis, before any treatment was given. To identify distinguishing TCR V-J signatures, a discovery cohort of 90 to 100 patients was used, comprising 43 with Graves' ophthalmopathy and around 60 with stable Graves' hyperthyroidism. An independent validation cohort of under 20 hyperthyroidism patients and 17 patients who later progressed to ophthalmopathy tested prospective prediction of ophthalmopathy. The 95 to 100 discovery patients were randomly divided into training and test sets at a 7:3 ratio. The study also compared thyroid tissue and blood T-cell repertoires from roughly six Graves' hyperthyroidism patients. After blood sampling, hyperthyroidism patients were treated with methimazole at a starting dose of 30 mg daily, and ophthalmopathy patients were treated with high-dose intravenous methylprednisolone. The paper describes TCR Vbeta CDR3 sequencing of 120 to 150 peripheral blood samples, made up of 43 ophthalmopathy patients, 70 to 75 hyperthyroidism patients and 17 progressor patients. On the study overall, not on this receptor specifically: In validation, the model predicted progression to ophthalmopathy with roughly 70% sensitivity and 72% to 85% specificity, a median of around six months before onset. A model built on a 13 V-J signature distinguished ophthalmopathy from stable hyperthyroidism, reaching 85% to 90% sensitivity and about 81% specificity in cross-validation and 80%/75% in testing. Most expanded thyroid clonotypes (frequency above 0.001) were also detected in blood, a finding suggesting that blood repertoires may reflect thyroid immune responses. No statistical method was used to fix the sample size in advance, and group allocation was not hidden from the investigators.

Stable Graves' hyperthyroidism was defined as no progression to ophthalmopathy during 18 months of follow-up. Hyperthyroidism patients were aged 18 to 65 years and newly diagnosed, with disease duration of less than 2 months. Any patient with an uncontrolled infection, another autoimmune disease, pregnancy or lactation was excluded. Clinical symptoms, serum thyroxine and TRAb, thyroid ultrasound, and orbital computed tomography formed the basis for the diagnoses. PBMCs were isolated from 10 ml of fresh peripheral blood by Ficoll-Paque density gradient centrifugation. Trizol reagent was used to extract total RNA, and RNA quality was then checked on an Agilent 2100 Bioanalyzer. Turning to this clonotype: This receptor's antigen is unknown. Base quality data are lacking; no much larger clone is found one base away.

TCR beta CDR3 regions were amplified from RNA transcripts. The first round of RT-PCR for the TCR CDR3 was performed with the HTBI primer set and the Qiagen OneStep RT-PCR kit. Libraries were constructed in a second round of multiplex PCR, after which size selection and purification were performed. The libraries were sequenced on an Illumina HiSeq2000 using paired-end 100 bp reads. In the paper's pipeline: Raw data were processed with SOAPnuke, discarding reads with adapters, uncalled bases, mean Phred below 15, or no exact constant-primer or identifier match. High-quality paired reads were merged with COPE v1.2.5, and unique nucleotide sequences were defined as clonotypes. Clonotypes were aligned to IMGT TRBV, TRBD and TRBJ reference segments using MiTCR v1.1. The analysis included only V-J combinations with a frequency above 0.0001, which together covered roughly 99% of the repertoires. A TCS score was defined as the ratio between F50 (clonal expansion) and ExV (chaos), using BLOSUM62-based TCRdist between CDR3 peptides within each V-J. Welch's t-statistics and random forest reduced around 510 V-J features to about 12, which were used in a naive Bayes classifier (R e1071). The Morisita-Horn index was used to measure how similar the thyroid and blood repertoires were. TCRdb reran the public reads through fastp at Q25 and MiXCR, keeping productive beta chains. Rows matching on CDR3 protein sequence are summarized as one entry with the most common DNA and genes. These V and J calls are TCRdb output, not the study's own analysis. The sample contains hundreds of thousands of distinct CDR3 sequences, around 39% of them found a single time. The leading ten clones occupy roughly 8.3% of the sample.

Inclusive of the bounding cysteine and phenylalanine, the CDR3 is 15 residues long. Only CDR3 DNA remains: 45 bases, in frame from the first base. The germline V gene sets CDR1 to SNHLY and CDR2 to FYNNEI. V is cut back by 8 bases and J by 4 bases, with 8 bases in the junction unmatched. This TCR came from a man aged 18-30 years with Graves' hyperthyroidism. Recombination connected TRBV2 to TRBJ2-6; 7 middle bases align to TRBD2. The specimen sequenced was blood. The DNA reads as follows: TGTGCCAGCGCCGACGGGGGGAGCGGGGCCAACGTCCTGACTTTC. Its translation reads: CASADGGSGANVLTF.